Listed below are T cell receptor beta chains from one sample, sequenced in a study of naive and memory T cell subsets. TCRdb reprocessed the UMI-ligation and nested PCR reads via MiXCR and lists one record per CDR3 protein. Of over 110,000 distinct CDR3 sequences listed, approximately 20% are singletons. The specimen was naive CD8+ T cells from blood. These receptors all stem from a human donor in good health. The CDR3 runs from the conserved cysteine through the conserved F or W. D genes are given only for firm matches. Expanded clones get a size class; other rows say once, few or many, or leave the size out.

size,J,D,V,DNA,CDR3
few,TRBJ2-3,-,TRBV9,TGTGCCAGCAGCGTAGAGTTAGATACGCAGTATTTT,CASSVELDTQYF
-,TRBJ1-6,-,TRBV28,TGTGCCAGCAGTTTATCGTTAGATTCACCCCTCCACTTT,CASSLSLDSPLHF
-,TRBJ2-1,TRBD2,TRBV5-1,TGCGCCAGCAGCTTGAATTTAGCGGGAATCTTCGATGAGCAGTTCTTC,CASSLNLAGIFDEQFF
-,TRBJ1-1,TRBD1,TRBV28,TGTGCCAGCAGTCCTGACAGGGTAAACACTGAAGCTTTCTTT,CASSPDRVNTEAFF
-,TRBJ2-1,TRBD2,TRBV29-1,TGCAGCGTTGAAGGGACTAGCCCTTACAATGAGCAGTTCTTC,CSVEGTSPYNEQFF
-,TRBJ2-3,-,TRBV27,TGTGCCAGCTCCGGGGAGACGGGGAATACGCAGTATTTT,CASSGETGNTQYF
-,TRBJ2-2,-,TRBV6-6,TGTGCCAGCAGTTACGGGGAAGGAGGCGGGGAGCTGTTTTTT,CASSYGEGGGELFF
-,TRBJ2-7,TRBD2,TRBV20-1,TGCAGTGCTACGGGACTAGCGGGAGAGACTTGGGACTCCTACGAGCAGTACTTC,CSATGLAGETWDSYEQYF
-,TRBJ1-4,-,TRBV3-1,TGTGCCAGCAGCCCCGTCCCTGGGGCGGGTGAAAAACTGTTTTTT,CASSPVPGAGEKLFF
-,TRBJ2-3,-,TRBV6-2/TRBV6-3,TGTGCCAGCAGACCACCAGACATCAACACAGATACGCAGTATTTT,CASRPPDINTDTQYF
-,TRBJ1-2,TRBD1,TRBV4-1,TGCGCCAGCGCACAGGGGTCTAACTATGGCTACACCTTC,CASAQGSNYGYTF
few,TRBJ1-5,TRBD1,TRBV7-4,TGTGCCAGCAGGGGGACAGTCCGGAATCAGCCCCAGCATTTT,CASRGTVRNQPQHF
few,TRBJ1-5,-,TRBV28,TGTGCCAGCAGCCCCAACTCAAATAGCAATCAGCCCCAGCATTTT,CASSPNSNSNQPQHF
-,TRBJ2-7,-,TRBV7-8,TGTGCCAGCAGCTTAGAGGGCAGACTCTACGAGCAGTACTTC,CASSLEGRLYEQYF
-,TRBJ1-1,TRBD1,TRBV6-2/TRBV6-3,TGTGCCAGCAGTTACCCCACCGGACAGGGTAATATGGGTGTGGACACTGAAGCTTTCTTT,CASSYPTGQGNMGVDTEAFF
-,TRBJ2-7,TRBD1,TRBV29-1,TGCAGCGTTGAATTAAAGGGGACAGGGGACTACGAGCAGTACTTC,CSVELKGTGDYEQYF
-,TRBJ2-3,-,TRBV5-6,TGTGCCAGCAGCCTAGACAATAGCGGAGCGAGCACAGATACGCAGTATTTT,CASSLDNSGASTDTQYF
few,TRBJ2-7,TRBD2,TRBV10-3,TGTGCCATCAGCGGGGGGGGCCCCTACGAGCAGTACTTC,CAISGGGPYEQYF
-,TRBJ2-5,-,TRBV6-5,TGTGCCAGCAGTTACTCCACTCAGGGGTCGGACCAAGAGACCCAGTACTTC,CASSYSTQGSDQETQYF
few,TRBJ2-5,TRBD2,TRBV12-3/TRBV12-4,TGTGCCAGCAGTTTCCGGGCGACTAGCGTGGAGACCCAGTACTTC,CASSFRATSVETQYF
-,TRBJ2-1,-,TRBV7-9,TGTGCCAGCAGCCCCTCTATGGGAAACTCCTACAATGAGCAGTTCTTC,CASSPSMGNSYNEQFF
few,TRBJ2-7,TRBD2,TRBV4-1,TGCGCCAGCAGCCACTACGCAGAGGGAGGGCCCCACGAGCAGTACTTC,CASSHYAEGGPHEQYF
many,TRBJ2-5,-,TRBV12-3/TRBV12-4,TGTGCCAGCACCCCTTCGGGTCTCCGCCACACAGAGACCCAGTACTTC,CASTPSGLRHTETQYF
-,TRBJ2-1,-,TRBV9,TGTGCCAGCAGCTCGGACATCAATGAGCAGTTCTTC,CASSSDINEQFF
-,TRBJ1-1,TRBD1,TRBV5-4,TGTGCCAGCAGCCCAGGGGGCGGCGGCACTGAAGCTTTCTTT,CASSPGGGGTEAFF
-,TRBJ2-3,TRBD2,TRBV20-1,TGCAGTGCTAGAGAGACTAGCGTGACACAACGAAGCACAGATACGCAGTATTTT,CSARETSVTQRSTDTQYF
-,TRBJ2-2,-,TRBV6-1,TGTGCCAGCAGTCGCCTCTCGGTGAGGCTTTCGAACACCGGGGAGCTGTTTTTT,CASSRLSVRLSNTGELFF
-,TRBJ1-4,-,TRBV6-5,TGTGCCAGCAGTCCTGACAGGTTCATGGGAAAACTGTTTTTT,CASSPDRFMGKLFF
-,TRBJ2-3,-,TRBV6-6,TGTGCCAGCACCGAAACAGATACGCAGTATTTT,CASTETDTQYF
few,TRBJ1-5,-,TRBV29-1,TGCAGCGTCCTTGCAGGGGATAGCAATCAGCCCCAGCATTTT,CSVLAGDSNQPQHF
-,TRBJ2-1,TRBD1,TRBV7-2,TGTGCCAGCAGCTCTTACAGGGGATGGAACAATGAGCAGTTCTTC,CASSSYRGWNNEQFF
few,TRBJ2-2,TRBD2,TRBV6-5,TGTGCCAGCAGTGGAGGGACTAGCGGAAACACCGGGGAGCTGTTTTTT,CASSGGTSGNTGELFF
many,TRBJ2-1,-,TRBV29-1,TGCAGCGTTGATGGTGCAGCAGGGGAAGGCAATGAGCAGTTCTTC,CSVDGAAGEGNEQFF
-,TRBJ2-2,TRBD1,TRBV6-5,TGTGCCAGCAGTTACTCGGGGGCGGGACAGGGGTCCGGGGAGCTGTTTTTT,CASSYSGAGQGSGELFF
-,TRBJ2-1,TRBD1,TRBV28,TGTGCCAGCAGTGACGGACAGGGTTCCTACAATGAGCAGTTCTTC,CASSDGQGSYNEQFF
few,TRBJ1-1,-,TRBV12-3/TRBV12-4,TGTGCCAGCAGTCGATGGGTTGGAGAGGAAGCTTTCTTT,CASSRWVGEEAFF
-,TRBJ2-1,-,TRBV11-1,TGTGCCAGCAGCTTATCGGACAATGAGCAGTTCTTC,CASSLSDNEQFF
-,TRBJ1-5,-,TRBV19,TGTGCCAGTAGTTGGACAGATTATAGCAATCAGCCCCAGCATTTT,CASSWTDYSNQPQHF
few,TRBJ2-1,TRBD2,TRBV11-1,TGTGCCAGCAGATCCTGGACTAGCGGGACCCCTCCGCACAATGAGCAGTTCTTC,CASRSWTSGTPPHNEQFF
few,TRBJ1-2,-,TRBV19,TGTGCCAGTAGTCCCTATGACGGAGACTATGGCTACACCTTC,CASSPYDGDYGYTF
many,TRBJ2-2,TRBD2,TRBV27,TGTGCCAGCAGTTTATGGGCTAGCGGAACCGGGGAGCTGTTTTTT,CASSLWASGTGELFF
few,TRBJ1-1,-,TRBV2,TGTGCCAGCAGTGAAGTCCTGAACACTGAAGCTTTCTTT,CASSEVLNTEAFF
few,TRBJ2-1,-,TRBV7-3,TGTGCCAGCAGCTTCGGACTTTACAATGAGCAGTTCTTC,CASSFGLYNEQFF
few,TRBJ2-2,-,TRBV2,TGTGCCAGCAGTGAAGTAGGGGAGAACACCGGGGAGCTGTTTTTT,CASSEVGENTGELFF
few,TRBJ2-7,-,TRBV28,TGTGCCAGCATGGAGGTGGGGAGCGTTGACGAGCAGTACTTC,CASMEVGSVDEQYF
few,TRBJ2-7,TRBD1,TRBV28,TGTGCCAGCAGTAATACCGGGACAGGTTGGAGGGAGCAGTACTTC,CASSNTGTGWREQYF
-,TRBJ2-3,-,TRBV7-9,TGTGCCAGCACCCTGGTGGCCACAGATACGCAGTATTTT,CASTLVATDTQYF
few,TRBJ2-3,-,TRBV4-1,TGCGCCAGCAGCCAAGTCCCCCGGGATACGCAGTATTTT,CASSQVPRDTQYF